The rows below give T cell receptor beta chains drawn from one sample of a study of T cells in Graves' hyperthyroidism and ophthalmopathy. TCRdb re-called the multiplex PCR reads with MiXCR, one entry per CDR3 protein. The table has hundreds of thousands of distinct CDR3 sequences, 20% to 25% seen once. Source material: blood. Every receptor here comes from a man aged 45-65 years with Graves' hyperthyroidism. CDR3s include the opening cysteine and the closing phenylalanine or tryptophan. The order of the fields is D gene, J gene, CDR3 length, clone size, V gene, CDR3 protein, CDR3 DNA. The D gene is left open where the match is weak. Not every row has a clone size; where given, it reads once, few, many or a size class.

d_gene: -
j_gene: TRBJ1-1
len: 14
abundance: many
v_gene: TRBV3-1
CDR3aa: CASSYHRDKGRAFF
CDR3nt: TGTGCCAGCAGCTATCACAGGGACAAAGGCCGAGCTTTCTTT

d_gene: -
j_gene: TRBJ2-1
len: 12
abundance: many
v_gene: TRBV6-1
CDR3aa: CASSELTGFRFF
CDR3nt: TGTGCCAGCAGTGAACTTACAGGTTTCCGGTTCTTC

d_gene: TRBD2
j_gene: TRBJ2-1
len: 14
abundance: -
v_gene: TRBV20-1
CDR3aa: CSATSGRAGNEQFF
CDR3nt: TGCAGTGCAACAAGCGGGAGGGCCGGCAATGAGCAGTTCTTC

d_gene: TRBD2
j_gene: TRBJ2-3
len: 13
abundance: few
v_gene: TRBV7-9
CDR3aa: CASSLPGGDTQYF
CDR3nt: TGTGCCAGCAGCTTACCGGGGGGGGATACGCAGTATTTT

d_gene: TRBD2
j_gene: TRBJ2-3
len: 17
abundance: -
v_gene: TRBV28
CDR3aa: CASSLSTSGIPTDTQYF
CDR3nt: TGTGCCAGCAGTTTAAGTACTAGCGGGATACCCACCGATACGCAGTATTTT

d_gene: -
j_gene: TRBJ1-1
len: 15
abundance: many
v_gene: TRBV27
CDR3aa: CASSSSRLVNTEAFF
CDR3nt: TGTGCCAGCAGCTCATCAAGGCTCGTGAACACTGAAGCTTTCTTT

d_gene: -
j_gene: TRBJ1-5
len: 15
abundance: many
v_gene: TRBV6-1
CDR3aa: CASRPGVLGNQPQHF
CDR3nt: TGTGCCAGCAGACCAGGGGTATTAGGCAATCAGCCCCAGCATTTT

d_gene: -
j_gene: TRBJ2-1
len: 14
abundance: -
v_gene: TRBV29-1
CDR3aa: CSVDTLSSYNEQFF
CDR3nt: TGCAGCGTTGACACGTTGAGCTCCTACAATGAGCAGTTCTTC

d_gene: -
j_gene: TRBJ1-6
len: 14
abundance: -
v_gene: TRBV7-3
CDR3aa: CASSLTSPESPLHF
CDR3nt: TGTGCCAGCAGCTTGACCTCCCCGGAGTCACCCCTCCACTTT

d_gene: -
j_gene: TRBJ2-1
len: 13
abundance: -
v_gene: TRBV6-5
CDR3aa: CASSYRDSNEQFF
CDR3nt: TGTGCCAGCAGTTACCGGGACTCCAATGAGCAGTTCTTC

d_gene: -
j_gene: TRBJ2-7
len: 13
abundance: -
v_gene: TRBV10-2
CDR3aa: CASSERLVDEQYF
CDR3nt: TGCGCCAGCAGTGAGCGGTTAGTTGACGAGCAGTACTTC

d_gene: -
j_gene: TRBJ1-2
len: 13
abundance: -
v_gene: TRBV5-1
CDR3aa: CASSSQPNYGYTF
CDR3nt: TGCGCCAGCAGCTCACAGCCTAACTATGGCTACACCTTC

d_gene: -
j_gene: TRBJ2-7
len: 15
abundance: -
v_gene: TRBV28
CDR3aa: CASSPPGLETYEQYF
CDR3nt: TGTGCCAGCAGTCCACCGGGACTGGAGACCTACGAGCAGTACTTC

d_gene: TRBD2
j_gene: TRBJ2-3
len: 14
abundance: -
v_gene: TRBV27
CDR3aa: CATRLAGGPDTQYF
CDR3nt: TGTGCCACAAGACTAGCGGGAGGGCCGGATACGCAGTATTTT

d_gene: -
j_gene: TRBJ1-2
len: 13
abundance: few
v_gene: TRBV6-1
CDR3aa: CASSSQGNEGYTF
CDR3nt: TGTGCCAGCAGTTCGCAGGGAAATGAGGGCTACACCTTC

d_gene: -
j_gene: TRBJ1-1
len: 13
abundance: many
v_gene: TRBV30
CDR3aa: CAWKQDHGGEAFF
CDR3nt: TGTGCCTGGAAGCAGGATCATGGGGGGGAAGCTTTCTTT

d_gene: -
j_gene: TRBJ1-1
len: 15
abundance: -
v_gene: TRBV5-1
CDR3aa: CASSLERPLNTEAFF
CDR3nt: TGCGCCAGCAGCTTGGAACGGCCCCTGAACACTGAAGCTTTCTTT

d_gene: TRBD1
j_gene: TRBJ1-2
len: 14
abundance: few
v_gene: TRBV28
CDR3aa: CASSRDRASHGYTF
CDR3nt: TGTGCCAGCAGTCGGGACAGGGCATCTCATGGCTACACCTTC

d_gene: -
j_gene: TRBJ2-3
len: 14
abundance: -
v_gene: TRBV7-9
CDR3aa: CASSLASATDTQYF
CDR3nt: TGTGCCAGCAGCTTGGCGTCAGCCACAGATACGCAGTATTTT

d_gene: -
j_gene: TRBJ2-7
len: 14
abundance: -
v_gene: TRBV28
CDR3aa: CASSPRLTDYEQYF
CDR3nt: TGTGCCAGCAGTCCCAGGCTAACGGATTACGAGCAGTACTTC

d_gene: -
j_gene: TRBJ2-4
len: 14
abundance: -
v_gene: TRBV29-1
CDR3aa: CSVKSGTVKNIQYF
CDR3nt: TGCAGCGTCAAATCCGGGACGGTTAAAAACATTCAGTACTTC

d_gene: -
j_gene: TRBJ2-5
len: 14
abundance: many
v_gene: TRBV3-1
CDR3aa: CASSPRQAQETQYF
CDR3nt: TGTGCCAGCAGCCCGCGACAGGCACAAGAGACCCAGTACTTC

d_gene: TRBD1
j_gene: TRBJ2-7
len: 15
abundance: few
v_gene: TRBV15
CDR3aa: CATSRRGQASYEQYF
CDR3nt: TGTGCCACCAGCAGGAGGGGGCAAGCCAGCTACGAGCAGTACTTC

d_gene: TRBD2
j_gene: TRBJ2-1
len: 15
abundance: many
v_gene: TRBV7-3
CDR3aa: CASSLLAGGYNEQFF
CDR3nt: TGTGCCAGCAGTTTACTAGCGGGAGGATACAATGAGCAGTTCTTC

d_gene: -
j_gene: TRBJ2-5
len: 16
abundance: -
v_gene: TRBV29-1
CDR3aa: CSVEAVLRGRQETQYF
CDR3nt: TGCAGCGTTGAGGCAGTCCTTAGGGGTCGCCAAGAGACCCAGTACTTC

d_gene: TRBD2
j_gene: TRBJ2-1
len: 14
abundance: many
v_gene: TRBV20-1
CDR3aa: CSARGRERYNEQFF
CDR3nt: TGCAGTGCTAGAGGGCGGGAGCGGTACAATGAGCAGTTCTTC

d_gene: TRBD2
j_gene: TRBJ2-1
len: 14
abundance: -
v_gene: TRBV6-1
CDR3aa: CASSETSGIHEQFF
CDR3nt: TGTGCCAGCAGTGAGACTAGCGGGATACATGAGCAGTTCTTC

d_gene: -
j_gene: TRBJ2-3
len: 12
abundance: -
v_gene: TRBV12-3/TRBV12-4
CDR3aa: CASSDPSDTQYF
CDR3nt: TGTGCCAGCAGTGATCCTAGTGATACGCAGTATTTT

d_gene: TRBD1
j_gene: TRBJ2-3
len: 13
abundance: few
v_gene: TRBV9
CDR3aa: CASSGGYTDTQYF
CDR3nt: TGTGCCTCGTCAGGGGGCTACACAGATACGCAGTATTTT

d_gene: -
j_gene: TRBJ1-5
len: 17
abundance: few
v_gene: TRBV7-9
CDR3aa: CASSLGARGGGNQPQHF
CDR3nt: TGTGCCAGCAGCTTAGGGGCCAGGGGAGGAGGCAATCAGCCCCAGCATTTT

d_gene: TRBD1
j_gene: TRBJ1-2
len: 13
abundance: -
v_gene: TRBV2
CDR3aa: CASGGDRGYGYTF
CDR3nt: TGTGCCAGCGGCGGGGACAGGGGATATGGCTACACCTTC

d_gene: -
j_gene: TRBJ2-1
len: 15
abundance: few
v_gene: TRBV11-2
CDR3aa: CASSGSWRAYNEQFF
CDR3nt: TGTGCCAGCAGCGGTAGCTGGAGAGCCTACAATGAGCAGTTCTTC

d_gene: TRBD1
j_gene: TRBJ2-1
len: 17
abundance: many
v_gene: TRBV24-1
CDR3aa: CATSDPRTGGSYNEQFF
CDR3nt: TGTGCCACCAGTGATCCGCGGACAGGCGGCTCCTACAATGAGCAGTTCTTC

d_gene: TRBD1
j_gene: TRBJ1-2
len: 12
abundance: -
v_gene: TRBV28
CDR3aa: CAIDRGHYGYTF
CDR3nt: TGTGCCATCGACAGGGGGCACTATGGCTACACCTTC

d_gene: -
j_gene: TRBJ1-5
len: 15
abundance: few
v_gene: TRBV15
CDR3aa: CATSRVTGSNQPQHF
CDR3nt: TGTGCCACCAGCAGAGTGACAGGCAGCAATCAGCCCCAGCATTTT